Listed below are T cell receptor beta chains from one sample, sequenced in a study of blood T cells in healthy people across ages. TCRdb called the 5' RACE reads again in MiXCR, with one record for every CDR3 protein. The table lists roughly 800,000 distinct CDR3 sequences, 55% to 75% of them singletons. Sequencing was performed on blood. The receptors originated from a man aged 25-40 years in good health. The CDR3 runs from the conserved cysteine through the conserved F or W. D genes are given only for firm matches. Clone size, where shown, is once, few, many, or a class for clones that have expanded.

j_gene	v_gene	d_gene	abundance	CDR3aa	CDR3nt
TRBJ2-1	TRBV29-1	TRBD2	NA	CSVASGAYNEQFF	TGCAGCGTTGCTAGCGGGGCCTACAATGAGCAGTTCTTC
TRBJ2-7	TRBV6-5	NA	few	CASSLTAPYEQYF	TGTGCCAGCAGTCTCACAGCTCCGTACGAGCAGTACTTC
TRBJ2-1	TRBV20-1	NA	NA	CSARDIRSSYNEQFF	TGCAGTGCTAGAGATATCCGGAGCTCCTACAATGAGCAGTTCTTC
TRBJ2-3	TRBV12-3/TRBV12-4	NA	NA	CASLPGATSGEGQYF	TGTGCCAGTTTACCAGGAGCCACTTCAGGGGAGGGGCAGTATTTT
TRBJ2-1	TRBV7-2	NA	few	CASSLRTSYNEQFF	TGTGCCAGCAGCTTACGTACCTCCTACAATGAGCAGTTCTTC
TRBJ1-1	TRBV11-2	NA	NA	CASSRRPLTGPGTEAFF	TGTGCCAGCAGCCGCCGTCCTTTAACAGGGCCCGGGACTGAAGCTTTCTTT
TRBJ1-2	TRBV7-9	NA	NA	CASSLSITYGYTF	TGTGCCAGCAGCTTAAGTATCACCTATGGCTACACCTTC
TRBJ1-2	TRBV7-9	NA	few	CASSTLDRYGYTF	TGTGCCAGCAGCACCCTGGACAGATACGGCTACACCTTC
TRBJ2-1	TRBV7-3	NA	NA	CASSLTAVVRRDEQFF	TGTGCCAGCAGCTTAACCGCCGTCGTCCGACGCGATGAGCAGTTCTTC
TRBJ1-2	TRBV4-1	NA	NA	CASSQHIGGAGGYTF	TGCGCCAGCAGCCAACATATTGGGGGCGCGGGGGGCTACACCTTC
TRBJ2-5	TRBV10-3	NA	NA	CAISESRSQEAQYF	TGTGCCATCAGTGAGTCGCGGTCGCAAGAGGCCCAGTACTTC
TRBJ2-7	TRBV28	NA	NA	CASSVPGPLYEQYF	TGTGCCAGCAGTGTACCGGGACCGCTATACGAGCAGTACTTC
TRBJ2-1	TRBV27	NA	few	CASRERHNEQFF	TGTGCCAGCAGAGAGCGCCACAATGAGCAGTTCTTC
TRBJ2-5	TRBV3-1	TRBD2	NA	CASSQALRLAGDKPETQYF	TGTGCCAGCAGCCAAGCCCTTCGGCTAGCGGGAGATAAGCCAGAGACCCAGTACTTC
TRBJ2-5	TRBV29-1	NA	few	CSVGQTGGQETQYF	TGCAGCGTGGGACAGACCGGGGGCCAAGAGACCCAGTACTTC
TRBJ2-5	TRBV9	NA	once	CASSVNMPGPQETQYF	TGTGCCAGCAGCGTAAACATGCCCGGACCACAAGAGACCCAGTACTTC
TRBJ2-1	TRBV4-1	NA	NA	CASSLPPNEQFF	TGCGCCAGCAGCCTGCCTCCCAATGAGCAGTTCTTC
TRBJ2-5	TRBV24-1	NA	NA	CATSDHLGRTETQYF	TGTGCCACCAGTGATCATTTGGGACGGACAGAGACCCAGTACTTC
TRBJ2-7	TRBV20-1	NA	few	CSARTTDGYEQYF	TGCAGTGCTAGGACGACAGATGGTTACGAGCAGTACTTC